Below are 3 T cell receptor beta chains sequenced from a single sample in a study of cytotoxic CD8 clonotypes in ibrutinib-treated CLL. The assay was immunoSEQ multiplex PCR, and TCRdb's table has in-frame clones only and misses some. Here the sample spans more than 12,000 clones, over 60% being singletons. The source was PBMCs, collected before ibrutinib treatment. The receptors come from a human donor with chronic lymphocytic leukemia.

The J gene is TRBJ1-4, the V gene TRBV18; 8 positions agree with TRBD1. The CDR3 length is 16 residues. Per germline, CDR1 KGHSH and CDR2 LQKENI. V lost 3 bases, J lost 2 bases, and 5 bases stayed unmatched. CDR3 bases: TGTGCCAGCTCACCCAGACAGGGGTCCACTAATGAAAAACTGTTTTTT. Its translation: CASSPRQGSTNEKLFF.

This sequence joins TRBV15 and TRBJ1-2; 10 positions agree with TRBD1. J was trimmed by 3 bases and V by 4 bases; bases with no gene match: 5. This CDR3 is built from 15 residues. Germline lookup yields CDR1 LNHNV and CDR2 YYDKDF (reference sequence). CDR3 sequence reads: CATSKVGTGDYGYTF. For the CDR3, the DNA is TGTGCCACCAGCAAGGTCGGGACAGGGGACTATGGCTACACCTTC. The full variable domain, in which reference TRBV15 and TRBJ1-2 provide the parts outside the CDR3, is DAMVIQNPRYQVTQFGKPVTLSCSQTLNHNVMYWYQQKSSQAPKLLFHYYDKDFNNEADTPDNFQSRRPNTSFCFLDIRSPGLGDTAMYLCATSKVGTGDYGYTFGSGTRLTVV.

The chain joins TRBV28 to TRBJ1-2; D gene ambiguous. V was cut by 5 bases and J by 5 bases, with 6 bases left in between. The CDR3 extends over 11 amino acids. In germline, CDR1 is MDHEN, CDR2 SYDVKM. The CDR3 DNA is TGTGCCAGCAGTCCCAGTTATGGCTACACCTTC. Translating gives CASSPSYGYTF.